Below are 23 T cell receptor beta chains sequenced from a single sample in a study of blood T cell repertoires in COVID-19. TCRdb's table, derived via immunoSEQ multiplex PCR, lists solely in-frame clones and lacks some. The data contain under 150,000 clones, 75% to 90% of them seen just once; the ten biggest clones take up 4% to 5.5%. The sequencing input was peripheral blood. The receptors stem from a woman in her forties or fifties with acute or convalescent COVID-19.

This chain links TRBV27 with TRBJ2-6, with D unresolved. The ends were cut back, 5 bases at V and 4 bases at J, with 9 bases in the middle. CDR1 and CDR2 (germline): MNHEY, SMNVEV (reference sequence). The CDR3 runs to 14 residues. The DNA of the CDR3 is TGTGCCAGCAGTCCCTTGGGCGGGGCCAACGTCCTGACTTTC. It specifies CASSPLGGANVLTF.

This rearrangement joins TRBV7-3 to TRBJ2-1; TRBD2 is a possible D gene (6 bases). Germline V CDR1 and CDR2: SGHTA, FQGTGA. V lost 5 bases, J lost 5 bases, and 10 bases lay in between. The CDR3 runs 13 residues. CDR3 sequence: CASSQRLDNEQFF. Written as DNA, the CDR3 is TGTGCCAGCAGCCAAAGACTAGACAATGAGCAGTTCTTC.

The chain carries TRBV18 and TRBJ1-2, with D possibly matching TRBD1 (6 bases). V lost 3 bases to trimming and J lost 4 bases, with 24 bases between them. The CDR3 spans 18 residues. The germline V gene has CDR1 KGHSH and CDR2 LQKENI. CDR3 region: CASSPQDRGKARSYGYTF. DNA of the CDR3: TGTGCCAGCTCACCGCAGGACAGAGGAAAAGCTAGGAGCTATGGCTACACCTTC.

This clone has a count of ten or more. The chain combines TRBV29-1 with TRBJ1-1, with D unresolved. Germline CDR1 and CDR2: SQVTM and ANQGSEA. The CDR3 loop spans 13 amino acids. V was shortened by 0 bases and J by 3 bases, with 8 bases between the two germline ends. Written as DNA, the CDR3 is TGCAGCGTTGAAGATGAGGTCCACACTGAAGCTTTCTTT. Its protein product is CSVEDEVHTEAFF.

The gene calls are TRBV9 and TRBJ1-2, with TRBD1 matching over 12 bases. The CDR3 consists of 15 residues. CDR1 SGDLS and CDR2 YYNGEE come from the germline V gene. The ends lost 2 bases at V and 4 bases at J; junction bases unmatched: 3. This CDR3 is CASSVGTGGVYGYTF. The CDR3 bases are TGTGCCAGCAGCGTCGGGACAGGGGGCGTCTATGGCTACACCTTC. Looking up the rest from reference TRBV9 and TRBJ1-2 gives the full variable domain: DSGVTQTPKHLITATGQRVTLRCSPRSGDLSVYWYQQSLDQGLQFLIQYYNGEERAKGNILERFSAQQFPDLHSELNLSSLELGDSALYFCASSVGTGGVYGYTFGSGTRLTVV.

The chain uses TRBV5-4 and TRBJ2-7, with D perhaps TRBD1 (6 bases). V lost 0 bases and J 6 bases, leaving 16 bases between the germline ends. This CDR3 spans 15 amino acids. Germline V CDR1 and CDR2: SGHNT, YYREEE (reference sequence). The CDR3 here is CASSLGGLGAGEQYF. CDR3 DNA sequence: TGTGCCAGCAGCTTGGGTGGTCTGGGGGCAGGCGAGCAGTACTTC. Full variable domain (outside the CDR3, taken from reference TRBV5-4 and TRBJ2-7): ETGVTQSPTHLIKTRGQQVTLRCSSQSGHNTVSWYQQALGQGPQFIFQYYREEENGRGNFPPRFSGLQFPNYSSELNVNALELDDSALYLCASSLGGLGAGEQYFGPGTRLTVT.

CDR3 nucleotides: TGTGCCAGCAGCTACCCCTTGGGACTAGCGGGAGGAGAGCAGTACTTC. Amino acid sequence: CASSYPLGLAGGEQYF. V is TRBV7-2 and J is TRBJ2-7; TRBD2 agrees at 15 bases. CDR1 and CDR2 from the germline V gene are SGHTA and FQGNSA. Losses at the gene ends were 4 bases for V and 7 bases for J; bases not matched to a gene: 8. The CDR3 has 16 residues.

The chain uses TRBV28 and TRBJ2-7; D uncertain. With 11 bases removed from V and 7 bases from J, the gap between germline ends came to 15 bases. CDR1 is MDHEN, CDR2 SYDVKM, per germline. CDR3 length: 11 amino acids. CDR3 amino acids: CASGFAREQYF. CDR3 nucleotide sequence: TGTGCCTCCGGATTCGCGAGGGAGCAGTACTTC.

The V call is TRBV19, the J call TRBJ2-7; tentatively, D is TRBD1 (6 bases). Germline CDR1 LNHDA, CDR2 SQIVND (reference sequence). V was shortened by 3 bases and J by 7 bases, with 16 bases between the two germline ends. This CDR3 has 14 amino acids. CDR3 loop: CASSIYGQYPEQYF. CDR3 nucleotides: TGTGCCAGTAGTATCTACGGACAGTACCCTGAGCAGTACTTC.

The rearrangement joins TRBV28 to TRBJ1-5; D unclear. The CDR3 consists of 12 residues. The germline gives CDR1 MDHEN, CDR2 SYDVKM. V was trimmed by 6 bases and J by 7 bases, leaving 10 bases between them. This CDR3 reads CASSLAGQPQHF. Written as DNA, the CDR3 is TGTGCCAGCAGCCTCGCGGGGCAGCCCCAGCATTTT.

The chain is built from TRBV30 and TRBJ2-3, with 7 bases that match TRBD2. The CDR3 extends over 15 amino acids. Germline V gene sequence: CDR1 GTSNPN, CDR2 SVGIG (reference sequence). V shed 3 bases, J shed 8 bases, and the junction held 14 bases outside the gene matches. The CDR3 loop is CAWSGTGGLRGTQYF. The CDR3 region has the DNA TGTGCCTGGAGCGGGACGGGAGGTTTGAGGGGTACGCAGTATTTT.

The chain joins TRBV7-9 to TRBJ1-1, with D tentatively TRBD1 (5 bases). CDR1 is SEHNR, CDR2 FQNEAQ, per germline (reference sequence). This CDR3 is built from 15 residues. Between the trimmed V and J ends, which lost 4 bases and 2 bases, there was a span of 14 bases. The CDR3 nucleotides are TGTGCCAGCAGCTCAGGGTTGGGGAAAAACACTGAAGCTTTCTTT. Translated: CASSSGLGKNTEAFF.

The rearrangement links TRBV7-2 to TRBJ2-7; no clear D. V lost 1 base, J lost 0 bases, and 10 bases lay in between. The CDR3 covers 15 residues. Germline CDR1 SGHTA, CDR2 FQGNSA. CDR3 loop: CASSLDSTSSYEQYF. Here the CDR3 DNA reads TGTGCCAGCAGCTTAGACAGCACGAGCTCCTACGAGCAGTACTTC.

The gene calls are TRBV27 and TRBJ1-1; 7 bases align to TRBD1. The CDR3 consists of 12 residues. J gave up 7 bases and V 10 bases, and 9 bases lay outside the gene matches. Germline CDR1 and CDR2: MNHEY and SMNVEV (reference sequence). Written as DNA, the CDR3 is TGTGCCACGCAGACAGGGTGGGGTGAAGCTTTCTTT. Translating gives CATQTGWGEAFF.

Regarding this clone: At one of its ends the junction is not consistent with the germline gene, which may arise from a read error. The chain employs TRBV7-7 and TRBJ2-2; weak D call: TRBD2 (6 bases). The germline V gene encodes CDR1 SSHAT and CDR2 FNYEAQ (reference sequence). The length of the CDR3 is 18 residues. The CDR3 protein is CASSLAVQGHRGTGELFF. DNA for the CDR3: TGTGCTAGCAGCTTAGCGGTTCAGGGCCATCGTGGCACCGGGGAGCTGTTTTTT. Drawing the rest from reference TRBV7-7 and TRBJ2-2, the complete variable domain is GAGVSQSPRYKVTKRGQDVTLRCDPISSHATLYWYQQALGQGPEFLTYFNYEAQPDKSGLPSDRFSAERPEGSISTLTIQRTEQRDSAMYRCASSLAVQGHRGTGELFFGEGSRLTVL.

This sequence joins TRBV11-2 and TRBJ2-7, with TRBD2 matching over 8 bases. Losses at the gene ends were 4 bases for V and 5 bases for J; bases not matched to a gene: 13. The CDR3 sequence is 16 residues long. Germline CDR1 SGHAT, CDR2 FQNNGV. The CDR3 DNA reads TGTGCCAGCAGCTCCCTGGCGGGGGGAATTTCGGACGAGCAGTACTTC. The encoded protein is CASSSLAGGISDEQYF.

The chain couples TRBV29-1 to TRBJ2-3; D is ambiguous. This CDR3 has 11 amino acids. V was trimmed by 6 bases and J by 2 bases, leaving 6 bases between them. Per germline, CDR1 SQVTM and CDR2 ANQGSEA. The CDR3: CSVQPTDTQYF. CDR3 sequence (DNA): TGCAGCGTACAACCCACAGATACGCAGTATTTT.

The rearrangement joins TRBV24-1 to TRBJ1-2; no reliable D call. Between the trimmed V and J ends, which lost 3 bases and 5 bases, there was a span of 9 bases. Germline V gene data show CDR1 as KGHDR and CDR2 as SFDVKD. The length of the CDR3 is 13 residues. CDR3 bases: TGTGCCACCAGTGATCAGGACTGGTATGGCTACACCTTC. Protein sequence: CATSDQDWYGYTF.

The CDR3 bases are TGTGCCAGCAGCTTAGGGCAAGGACAGTATAATTCACCCCTCCACTTT. Its protein is CASSLGQGQYNSPLHF. The V gene is TRBV7-8, the J gene TRBJ1-6, with D possibly matching TRBD1 (6 bases). Germline CDR1 SGHVS, CDR2 FQNEAQ. Trimming stripped 1 base from V and 4 bases from J, with 11 bases between. The CDR3 runs 16 residues.

CDR3 bases: TGTGCCAGCAGTGACCCTTGGAGTGGCTATGGCTACACCTTC. Its translation: CASSDPWSGYGYTF. This chain joins TRBV28 and TRBJ1-2; D is unclear. Germline loops: CDR1 MDHEN, CDR2 SYDVKM. CDR3 size: 14 residues. V lost 5 bases to trimming and J lost 4 bases, with 14 bases between them.

V is TRBV19 and J is TRBJ1-1; TRBD1 aligns across 9 bases. This CDR3 region has 15 residues. Trimming cost V 5 bases and J 1 base; bases outside gene matches: 5. Per germline, CDR1 LNHDA and CDR2 SQIVND (reference sequence). CDR3 bases: TGTGCCAGTAGTCCCAGGGGACAGGGGAACACTGAAGCTTTCTTT. This translates into CASSPRGQGNTEAFF.

This chain connects TRBV5-1 to TRBJ1-2; 8 bases fit TRBD1. Germline CDR1 reads SGHRS; CDR2 reads YFSETQ. V shed 0 bases and J 4 bases; nucleotides not matched to a gene: 5. The CDR3 runs to 15 residues. The CDR3 loop is CASSLEPGQAYGYTF. The CDR3 nucleotides read TGCGCCAGCAGCTTGGAACCGGGACAGGCCTATGGCTACACCTTC.

The chain links TRBV30 to TRBJ2-7, with a possible D match to TRBD2 (7 bases). The V end lost 8 bases, the J end lost 6 bases, and 20 bases lay between the germline ends. The CDR3 is 13 residues long. The V gene's germline CDR1 is GTSNPN and CDR2 SVGIG (reference sequence). CDR3 residues: CALITGGRSEQYF. The CDR3 nucleotides are TGTGCCCTTATAACCGGGGGGCGCTCCGAGCAGTACTTC.